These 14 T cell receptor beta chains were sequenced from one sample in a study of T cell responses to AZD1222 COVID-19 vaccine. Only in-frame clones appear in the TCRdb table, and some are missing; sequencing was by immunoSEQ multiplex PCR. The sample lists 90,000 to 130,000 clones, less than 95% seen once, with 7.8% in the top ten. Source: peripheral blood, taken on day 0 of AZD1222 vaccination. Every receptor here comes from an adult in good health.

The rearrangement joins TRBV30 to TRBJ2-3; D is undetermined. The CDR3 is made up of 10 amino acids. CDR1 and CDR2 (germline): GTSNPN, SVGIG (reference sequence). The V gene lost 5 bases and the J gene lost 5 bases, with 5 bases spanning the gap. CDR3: CAWEVDTQYF. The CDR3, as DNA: TGTGCCTGGGAGGTAGATACGCAGTATTTT.

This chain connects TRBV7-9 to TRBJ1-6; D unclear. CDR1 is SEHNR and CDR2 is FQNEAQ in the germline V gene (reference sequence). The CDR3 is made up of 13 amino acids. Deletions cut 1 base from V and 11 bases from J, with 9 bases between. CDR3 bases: TGTGCCAGCAGCTTAGAGTCCGAAACACCCCTCCACTTT. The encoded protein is CASSLESETPLHF.

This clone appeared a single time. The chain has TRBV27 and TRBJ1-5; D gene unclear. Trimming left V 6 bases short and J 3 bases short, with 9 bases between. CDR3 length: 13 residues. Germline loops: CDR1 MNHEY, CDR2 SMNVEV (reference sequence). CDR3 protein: CASSPSVNQPQHF. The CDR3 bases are TGTGCCAGCAGCCCAAGCGTCAATCAGCCCCAGCATTTT.

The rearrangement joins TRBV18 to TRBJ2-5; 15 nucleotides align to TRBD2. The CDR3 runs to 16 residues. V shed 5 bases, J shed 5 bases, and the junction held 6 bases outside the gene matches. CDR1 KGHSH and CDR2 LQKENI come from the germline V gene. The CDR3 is CASSSGLAGGKETQYF. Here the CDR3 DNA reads TGTGCCAGCTCATCGGGACTAGCGGGGGGAAAGGAGACCCAGTACTTC.

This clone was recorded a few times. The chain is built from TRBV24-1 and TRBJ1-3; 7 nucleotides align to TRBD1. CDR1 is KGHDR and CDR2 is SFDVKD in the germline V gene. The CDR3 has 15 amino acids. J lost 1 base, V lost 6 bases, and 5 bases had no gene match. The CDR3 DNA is TGTGCCACCAGTCCAGGGGGTAGTTCTGGAAACACCATATATTTT. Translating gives CATSPGGSSGNTIYF.

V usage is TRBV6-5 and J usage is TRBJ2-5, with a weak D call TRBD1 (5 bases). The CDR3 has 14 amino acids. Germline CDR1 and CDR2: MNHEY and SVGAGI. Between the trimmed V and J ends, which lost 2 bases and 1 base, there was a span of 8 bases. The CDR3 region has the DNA TGTGCCAGCAGTTACGGGGCAGCCCAAGAGACCCAGTACTTC. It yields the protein CASSYGAAQETQYF.

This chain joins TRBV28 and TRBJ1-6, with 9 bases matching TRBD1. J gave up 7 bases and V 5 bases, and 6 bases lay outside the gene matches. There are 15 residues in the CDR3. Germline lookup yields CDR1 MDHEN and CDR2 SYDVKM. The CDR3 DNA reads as TGTGCCAGCAGTCCAAGAGGACAGGGGAATTCACCCCTCCACTTT. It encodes CASSPRGQGNSPLHF.

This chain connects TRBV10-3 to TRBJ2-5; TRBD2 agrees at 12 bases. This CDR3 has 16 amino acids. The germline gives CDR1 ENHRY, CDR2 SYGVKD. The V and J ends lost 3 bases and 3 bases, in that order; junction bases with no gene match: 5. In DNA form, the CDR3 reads TGTGCCATCAGTGATGGACTAGCGGGGACAGAAGAGACCCAGTACTTC. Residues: CAISDGLAGTEETQYF.

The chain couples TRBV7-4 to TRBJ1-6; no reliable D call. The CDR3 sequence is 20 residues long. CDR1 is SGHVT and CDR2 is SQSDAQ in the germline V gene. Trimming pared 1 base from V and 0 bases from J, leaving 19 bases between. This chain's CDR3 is CASSLVAPVKHPSYNSPLHF. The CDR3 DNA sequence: TGTGCCAGCAGCTTAGTGGCGCCTGTTAAACACCCCTCCTATAATTCACCCCTCCACTTT.

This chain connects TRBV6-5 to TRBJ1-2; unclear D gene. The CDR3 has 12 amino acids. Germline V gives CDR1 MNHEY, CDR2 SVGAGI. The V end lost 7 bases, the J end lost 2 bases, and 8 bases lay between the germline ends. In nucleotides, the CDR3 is TGTGCCAGCATGGCACCAAACTATGGCTACACCTTC. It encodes CASMAPNYGYTF.

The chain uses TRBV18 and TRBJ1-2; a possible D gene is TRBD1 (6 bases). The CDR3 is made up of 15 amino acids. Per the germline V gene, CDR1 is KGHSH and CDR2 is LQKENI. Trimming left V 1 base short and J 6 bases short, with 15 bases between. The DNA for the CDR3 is TGTGCCAGCTCACCACAAACAGGGATTTGGGATGGCTACACCTTC. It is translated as CASSPQTGIWDGYTF.

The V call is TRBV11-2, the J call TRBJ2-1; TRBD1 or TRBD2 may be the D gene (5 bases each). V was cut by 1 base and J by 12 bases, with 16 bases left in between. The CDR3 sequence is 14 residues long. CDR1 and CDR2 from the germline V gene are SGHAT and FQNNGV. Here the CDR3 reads CASSLGGLAVMQFF. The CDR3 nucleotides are TGTGCCAGCAGCTTAGGGGGCCTAGCTGTAATGCAGTTCTTC.

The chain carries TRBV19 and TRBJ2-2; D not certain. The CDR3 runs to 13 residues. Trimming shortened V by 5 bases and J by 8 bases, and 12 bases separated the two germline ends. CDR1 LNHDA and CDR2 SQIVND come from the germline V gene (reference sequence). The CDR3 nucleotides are TGTGCCAGTAGTCCCTGGCCCACGGGGGAGCTGTTTTTT. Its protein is CASSPWPTGELFF.

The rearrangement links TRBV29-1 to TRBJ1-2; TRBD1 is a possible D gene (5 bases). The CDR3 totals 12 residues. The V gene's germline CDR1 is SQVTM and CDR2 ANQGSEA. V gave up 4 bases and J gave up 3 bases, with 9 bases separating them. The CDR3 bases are TGCAGCGTTGTTAAGGGGTACTATGGCTACACCTTC. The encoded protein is CSVVKGYYGYTF. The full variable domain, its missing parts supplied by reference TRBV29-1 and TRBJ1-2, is SAVISQKPSRDICQRGTSLTIQCQVDSQVTMMFWYRQQPGQSLTLIATANQGSEATYESGFVIDKFPISRPNLTFSTLTVSNMSPEDSSIYLCSVVKGYYGYTFGSGTRLTVV.